This T cell receptor (beta chain) emerged from a study of tumor and adjacent non-tumor tissue in lung cancer. Turning to the study itself: Patients comprised 12 adenocarcinoma, a couple of squamous cell carcinoma and 1 small cell lung cancer. Study-wide results and limits: Patients with more diverse tumor TCRs had worse survival. TCR diversity was significantly greater in tumor than normal lung tissue.

The CDR3 loop spans 14 amino acids. The germline V gene has CDR1 SQVTM and CDR2 ANQGSEA. A modified ARM-PCR protocol with three rounds of nested PCR amplified TCRbeta. TCRdb ran MiXCR on the multiplex PCR reads and lists one entry per CDR3 protein. The sample yields roughly 81,000 distinct CDR3 sequences, around 59% seen once. With respect to this clonotype: What it recognizes is unknown. A junction end diverges from the germline sequence, so it may reflect a read error.

The template was RNA from unsorted bulk tissue. Between August and November 2014, newly diagnosed, chemotherapy-naive lung cancer patients underwent thoracic surgery in China. The J gene is TRBJ2-2, the V gene TRBV29-1, with D tentatively TRBD2 (5 bases). Sequenced material: lung tumor tissue. This TCR came from a man aged 65-85 years with non-small cell lung cancer. The CDR3 region is CSVGELGNIGKLFF. The DNA of the CDR3 is TGCAGCGTTGGCGAACTAGGAAACATCGGGAAGCTGTTTTTT.